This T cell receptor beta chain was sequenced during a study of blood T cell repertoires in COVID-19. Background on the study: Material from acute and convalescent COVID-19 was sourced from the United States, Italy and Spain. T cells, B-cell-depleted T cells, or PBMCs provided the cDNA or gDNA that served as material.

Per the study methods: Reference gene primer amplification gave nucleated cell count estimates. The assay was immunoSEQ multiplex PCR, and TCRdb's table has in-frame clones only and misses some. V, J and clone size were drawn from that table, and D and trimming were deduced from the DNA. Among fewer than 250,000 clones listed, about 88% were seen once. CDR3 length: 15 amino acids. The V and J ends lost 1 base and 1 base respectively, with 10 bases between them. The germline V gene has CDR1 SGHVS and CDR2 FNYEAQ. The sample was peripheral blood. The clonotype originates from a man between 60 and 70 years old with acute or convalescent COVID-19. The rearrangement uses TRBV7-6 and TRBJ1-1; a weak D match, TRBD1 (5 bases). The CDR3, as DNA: TGTGCCAGCAGCTTAGTTAAGGGGTCGAACACTGAAGCTTTCTTT. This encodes CASSLVKGSNTEAFF.